The rows below give T cell receptor beta chains drawn from one sample of a study of T cell repertoires in cytomegalovirus infection. MiXCR, run by TCRdb on the reads, gives a single entry per CDR3 protein. The table has 700,000 to 850,000 distinct CDR3 sequences, 30% to 35% seen once; the top ten hold 9.5% to 15%. Their recognized antigens are unknown. The source was cultured CD8+ T cells from PBMCs, collected from culture after CMV antigen stimulation. These receptors all stem from a human donor in good health (CMV status not recorded). Some clones in this sample may be carry-over from other donors' samples. Both conserved end residues are part of each CDR3. The D gene is left open where the match is weak. Expanded clones are given a class, and other clones once, few, many or no size at all.

d_gene	v_gene	j_gene	abundance	CDR3aa	CDR3nt
-	TRBV27	TRBJ1-5	-	CASSLSQNSNQPQHF	TGTGCCAGCAGTTTATCGCAAAATAGCAATCAGCCCCAGCATTTT
-	TRBV6-5	TRBJ2-6	few	CASSYSDLGGAGANVLTF	TGTGCCAGCAGTTACTCGGATTTGGGGGGCGCTGGGGCCAACGTCCTGACTTTC
-	TRBV5-4	TRBJ1-5	-	CASSPGGQSGQPQHF	TGTGCCAGCAGCCCGGGCGGGCAGAGCGGTCAGCCCCAGCATTTT
TRBD2	TRBV27	TRBJ2-2	few	CASSSTSGGLSGELFF	TGTGCCAGCAGTTCCACTAGCGGGGGGCTTTCCGGGGAGCTGTTTTTT
TRBD2	TRBV6-5	TRBJ2-1	-	CASSLAGGGHGEQFF	TGTGCCAGCAGTCTAGCGGGGGGCGGACATGGTGAGCAGTTCTTC
-	TRBV7-6	TRBJ2-2	-	CASSQLFGFRNTGELFF	TGTGCCAGCAGCCAACTGTTCGGGTTCAGAAACACCGGGGAGCTGTTTTTT
TRBD1	TRBV13	TRBJ1-1	few	CASSGDRGHEAFF	TGTGCCAGCAGCGGGGACAGGGGGCATGAAGCTTTCTTT
-	TRBV6-6	TRBJ2-3	-	CASSYAAAAEGSDTQYF	TGTGCCAGCAGTTACGCGGCTGCGGCAGAAGGTTCAGATACGCAGTATTTT
-	TRBV19	TRBJ2-7	-	CASSSWTATATYEQYF	TGTGCCAGTAGTTCCTGGACAGCCACAGCAACCTACGAGCAGTACTTC
TRBD2	TRBV7-2	TRBJ2-5	few	CASSLAWRGRETQYF	TGTGCCAGCAGCTTAGCGTGGCGGGGGAGAGAGACCCAGTACTTC
TRBD2	TRBV6-2/TRBV6-3	TRBJ2-3	many	CASSEPSTSGGSDTQYF	TGTGCCAGCAGTGAACCTTCGACTAGCGGGGGGTCAGATACGCAGTATTTT
TRBD2	TRBV4-1	TRBJ2-3	few	CASSQVQRGDTDTQYF	TGCGCCAGCAGCCAAGTCCAGCGGGGGGACACAGATACGCAGTATTTT
-	TRBV15	TRBJ2-6	few	CATSRDAGSTSGANVLTF	TGTGCCACCAGCAGAGATGCTGGCAGTACATCTGGGGCCAACGTCCTGACTTTC
-	TRBV4-1	TRBJ1-5	-	CASSQNRNSNQPQHF	TGCGCCAGCAGCCAGAACAGAAATAGCAATCAGCCCCAGCATTTT
TRBD1	TRBV24-1	TRBJ2-3	few	CATSEGTGGNLFRDTQYF	TGTGCCACCAGTGAAGGTACAGGGGGTAACCTTTTCCGGGATACGCAGTATTTT
-	TRBV12-3/TRBV12-4	TRBJ1-3	few	CAGRWGNTIYF	TGTGCTGGGAGATGGGGAAACACCATATATTTT
TRBD2	TRBV12-3/TRBV12-4	TRBJ2-1	-	CASSLGGGFLYNEQFF	TGTGCCAGCAGTCTCGGGGGAGGGTTTCTCTACAATGAGCAGTTCTTC
-	TRBV4-1	TRBJ1-4	few	CASSQGGPLGLFF	TGCGCCAGCAGCCAAGGCGGACCCTTAGGACTGTTTTTT
TRBD2	TRBV7-9	TRBJ2-1	many	CASSLAGGPPKNEQFF	TGTGCCAGCAGCTTGGCGGGGGGACCCCCAAAGAATGAGCAGTTCTTC
TRBD1	TRBV28	TRBJ1-5	-	CASSPDRGRQPQHF	TGTGCCAGCAGTCCCGACAGGGGACGGCAGCCCCAGCATTTT
-	TRBV11-3	TRBJ2-1	-	CASSDFVEDSPSSYNEQFF	TGTGCCAGCAGTGACTTCGTCGAGGACAGTCCTAGCTCCTACAATGAGCAGTTCTTC
TRBD1	TRBV2	TRBJ2-1	once	CATEPGQGPRDEQFF	TGTGCCACCGAACCGGGACAGGGACCACGAGATGAGCAGTTCTTC
-	TRBV2	TRBJ1-1	-	CVILQVQTEAFF	TGTGTCATTCTACAGGTACAAACTGAAGCTTTCTTT
TRBD2	TRBV27	TRBJ2-1	many	CASSLDPLSGVEQFF	TGTGCCAGCAGTTTAGACCCACTAAGCGGGGTGGAGCAGTTCTTC
-	TRBV27	TRBJ2-7	-	CASSFERGSFDEQYF	TGTGCCAGCAGTTTTGAACGGGGGAGTTTCGACGAGCAGTACTTC
-	TRBV6-1	TRBJ2-5	many	CASSEGGGWETQYF	TGTGCCAGCAGTGAAGGGGGCGGGTGGGAGACCCAGTACTTC
TRBD2	TRBV4-3	TRBJ2-1	few	CASSHGLAGGSEQFF	TGCGCCAGCAGCCACGGACTAGCGGGGGGTAGTGAGCAGTTCTTC
TRBD1	TRBV7-6	TRBJ2-3	few	CASSQTGGGADTQYF	TGTGCCAGCAGCCAGACAGGGGGAGGGGCAGATACGCAGTATTTT
TRBD1	TRBV20-1	TRBJ1-5	few	CSARDALGTDYNSNQPQHF	TGCAGTGCTAGAGATGCCTTAGGGACAGATTACAATAGCAATCAGCCCCAGCATTTT
-	TRBV7-9	TRBJ2-2	few	CASSTRSDSPSGELFF	TGTGCCAGCAGCACGCGATCGGACAGTCCGAGCGGGGAGCTGTTTTTT
-	TRBV5-1	TRBJ1-2	-	CASSGAQVEYGYTF	TGCGCCAGCAGCGGCGCGCAGGTTGAGTATGGCTACACCTTC
TRBD1	TRBV5-4	TRBJ2-3	few	CASSLIPGQGTDTQYF	TGTGCCAGCAGCTTGATACCGGGACAGGGTACAGATACGCAGTATTTT
-	TRBV12-3/TRBV12-4	TRBJ2-3	-	CASRPTLTDTQYF	TGTGCCAGCAGGCCTACCTTGACAGATACGCAGTATTTT
TRBD2	TRBV6-1	TRBJ2-3	-	CASSPRGGPPPGTDTQYF	TGTGCCAGCAGTCCTCGGGGGGGCCCTCCTCCGGGCACAGATACGCAGTATTTT
TRBD1	TRBV27	TRBJ2-7	-	CASSLSIRGLYEQYF	TGTGCCAGCAGTTTATCGATCAGGGGGCTTTACGAGCAGTACTTC
-	TRBV10-3	TRBJ1-1	-	CAISGGPEEAFF	TGTGCCATCAGTGGAGGTCCAGAGGAAGCTTTCTTT
-	TRBV27	TRBJ2-1	-	CASSPGTLTYNEQFF	TGTGCCAGCAGTCCAGGGACTTTAACCTACAATGAGCAGTTCTTC
TRBD1	TRBV7-9	TRBJ2-3	few	CASKGQGETDTQYF	TGTGCCAGCAAAGGGCAGGGGGAGACAGATACGCAGTATTTT
TRBD2	TRBV7-4	TRBJ2-6	once	CASNTDRGGSGANVLTF	TGTGCCAGCAACACGGACCGGGGGGGCTCTGGGGCCAACGTCCTGACTTTC
-	TRBV3-1	TRBJ2-1	-	CASSQEIRVHEQFF	TGTGCCAGCAGCCAAGAGATCAGGGTACATGAGCAGTTCTTC
-	TRBV6-8	TRBJ1-6	-	CASSPTGLYNSPLHF	TGTGCCAGCAGTCCCACAGGTCTATATAATTCACCCCTCCACTTT
-	TRBV7-6	TRBJ2-1	few	CASSSRLSNEQFF	TGTGCCAGCAGCTCACGACTCTCCAATGAGCAGTTCTTC
-	TRBV4-2	TRBJ2-2	few	CASSQDLKGDTGELFF	TGTGCCAGCAGCCAAGATCTTAAGGGGGACACCGGGGAGCTGTTTTTT
-	TRBV4-2	TRBJ1-5	-	CASSQEGRGSNQPQHF	TGTGCCAGCAGCCAAGAGGGGAGAGGGAGCAATCAGCCCCAGCATTTT
-	TRBV5-1	TRBJ1-2	-	CASSSLGYGYTF	TGCGCCAGCAGCTCGTTGGGTTATGGCTACACCTTC
-	TRBV6-4	TRBJ2-3	-	CASSDSTTTDTQYF	TGTGCCAGCAGTGACTCAACTACCACAGATACGCAGTATTTT
-	TRBV6-2/TRBV6-3	TRBJ2-5	many	CASSLVPWETQYF	TGTGCCAGCAGTTTGGTACCGTGGGAGACCCAGTACTTC
TRBD1	TRBV11-2	TRBJ2-7	few	CASSNLGQGFHEQYF	TGTGCCAGCAGTAACCTGGGACAGGGATTTCACGAGCAGTACTTC
-	TRBV9	TRBJ2-3	-	CASSVAGRNTDTQYF	TGTGCCAGCAGCGTAGCGGGGCGTAACACAGATACGCAGTATTTT
-	TRBV7-6	TRBJ1-2	few	CASSFRDGTNYGYTF	TGTGCCAGCAGCTTCCGGGACGGTACTAACTATGGCTACACCTTC
-	TRBV6-6	TRBJ1-2	-	CASSHHPNYGYTF	TGTGCCAGCAGTCACCACCCTAACTATGGCTACACCTTC
TRBD2	TRBV2	TRBJ2-1	-	CASSETSGINEQFF	TGTGCCAGCAGTGAAACTAGCGGGATCAATGAGCAGTTCTTC